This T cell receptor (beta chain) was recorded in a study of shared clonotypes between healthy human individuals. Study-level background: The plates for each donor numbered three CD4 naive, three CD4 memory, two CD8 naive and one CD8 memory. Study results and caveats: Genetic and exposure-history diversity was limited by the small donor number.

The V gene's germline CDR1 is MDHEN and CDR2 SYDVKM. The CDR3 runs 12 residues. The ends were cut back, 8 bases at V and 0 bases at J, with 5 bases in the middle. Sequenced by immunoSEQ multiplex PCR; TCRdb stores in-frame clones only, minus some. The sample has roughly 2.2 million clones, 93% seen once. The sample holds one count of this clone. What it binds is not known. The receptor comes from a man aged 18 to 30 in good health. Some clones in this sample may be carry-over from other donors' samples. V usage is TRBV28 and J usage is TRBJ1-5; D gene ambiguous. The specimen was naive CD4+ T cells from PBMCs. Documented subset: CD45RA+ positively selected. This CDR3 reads CASGVSNQPQHF. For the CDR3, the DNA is TGTGCCAGCGGGGTTAGCAATCAGCCCCAGCATTTT.